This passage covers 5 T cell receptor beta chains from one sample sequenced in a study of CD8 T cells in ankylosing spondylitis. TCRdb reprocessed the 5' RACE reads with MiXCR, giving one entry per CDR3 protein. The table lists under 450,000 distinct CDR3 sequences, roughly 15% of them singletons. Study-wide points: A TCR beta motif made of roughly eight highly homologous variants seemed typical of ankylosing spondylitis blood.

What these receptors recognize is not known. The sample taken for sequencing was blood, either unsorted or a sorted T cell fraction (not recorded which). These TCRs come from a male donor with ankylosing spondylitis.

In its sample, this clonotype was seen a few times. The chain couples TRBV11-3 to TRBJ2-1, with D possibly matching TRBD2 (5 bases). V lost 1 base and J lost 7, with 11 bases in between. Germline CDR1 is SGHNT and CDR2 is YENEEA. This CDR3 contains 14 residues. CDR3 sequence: CASSLGNGENEQFF. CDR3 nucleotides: TGTGCCAGCAGCTTAGGCAATGGGGAGAATGAGCAGTTCTTC.

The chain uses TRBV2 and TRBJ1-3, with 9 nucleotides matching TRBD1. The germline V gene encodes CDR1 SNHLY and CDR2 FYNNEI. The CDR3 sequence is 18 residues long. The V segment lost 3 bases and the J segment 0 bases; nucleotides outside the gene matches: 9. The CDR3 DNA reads TGTGCCAGCAGTGACCCACCGGGACAGGGACCCTCTGGAAACACCATATATTTT. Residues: CASSDPPGQGPSGNTIYF.

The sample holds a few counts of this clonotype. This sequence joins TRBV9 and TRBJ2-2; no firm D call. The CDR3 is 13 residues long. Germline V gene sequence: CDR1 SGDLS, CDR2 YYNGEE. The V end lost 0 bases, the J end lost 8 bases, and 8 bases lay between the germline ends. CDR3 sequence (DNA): TGTGCCAGCAGCGTAGGGCCTCCGGGGGAGCTGTTTTTT. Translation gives CASSVGPPGELFF. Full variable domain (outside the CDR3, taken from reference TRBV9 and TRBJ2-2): DSGVTQTPKHLITATGQRVTLRCSPRSGDLSVYWYQQSLDQGLQFLIQYYNGEERAKGNILERFSAQQFPDLHSELNLSSLELGDSALYFCASSVGPPGELFFGEGSRLTVL.

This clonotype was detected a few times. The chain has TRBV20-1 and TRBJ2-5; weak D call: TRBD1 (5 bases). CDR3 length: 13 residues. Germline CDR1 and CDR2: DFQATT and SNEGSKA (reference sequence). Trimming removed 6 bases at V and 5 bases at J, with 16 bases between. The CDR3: CSARRQGRETQYF. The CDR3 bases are TGCAGTGCCCGAAGGCAGGGCAGGGAGACCCAGTACTTC.

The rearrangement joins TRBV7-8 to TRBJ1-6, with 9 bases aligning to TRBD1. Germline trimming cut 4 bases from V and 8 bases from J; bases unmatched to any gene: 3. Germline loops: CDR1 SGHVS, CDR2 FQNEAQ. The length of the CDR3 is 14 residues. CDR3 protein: CASSSTGGDSPLHF. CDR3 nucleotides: TGTGCCAGCAGCTCCACAGGGGGCGATTCACCCCTCCACTTT.